These 9 T cell receptor beta chains came from one sample sequenced in a study of regulatory dendritic cells for organ transplantation. CFSE-labeled sorted T cells met regulatory or mature dendritic cells for around five days. Produced via immunoSEQ multiplex PCR; TCRdb's table is partial and in-frame only. This table holds 9,500 to 15,000 clones, less than 80% found once. No antigen has been assigned to these receptors. The specimen was naive CD8+ T cells from blood cultured with dendritic cells. Documented subset: CD45RA+ naive T cells. The source of these receptors is a human donor in good health.

The CDR3 DNA sequence: TGTGCCAGCAGTTACCGGACAGGGACCGATAATTCACCCCTCCACTTT. Its translation: CASSYRTGTDNSPLHF. This rearrangement joins TRBV6-5 to TRBJ1-6, with 8 bases matching TRBD1. Germline V gene sequence: CDR1 MNHEY, CDR2 SVGAGI. With 2 bases clipped from V and 5 bases from J, the junction kept 5 bases outside the gene matches. The CDR3 consists of 16 residues.

The rearrangement joins TRBV11-3 to TRBJ2-1; 12 positions agree with TRBD2. Germline CDR1 reads SGHNT; CDR2 reads YENEEA. This CDR3 contains 16 residues. Trimming at V came to 5 bases and at J to 2 bases, leaving 4 bases not matched to a gene. CDR3 DNA: TGTGCCAGCAGCACTCGACTAGCGGGGGCCTACAATGAGCAGTTCTTC. Translation gives CASSTRLAGAYNEQFF.

The chain couples TRBV2 to TRBJ2-4; 9 bases fit TRBD1. The CDR3 covers 14 residues. J lost 4 bases, V lost 8 bases, and 6 bases had no gene match. Germline CDR1 and CDR2: SNHLY and FYNNEI. CDR3 in DNA: TGTGCCAGCTCGGGACAGGGCGTTAAAAACATTCAGTACTTC. It codes for CASSGQGVKNIQYF.

The chain joins TRBV25-1 to TRBJ2-4, with D possibly matching TRBD2 (6 bases). The CDR3 sequence is 14 residues long. The germline CDR1 and CDR2 sequences are MGHDK and SYGVNS. V lost 6 bases and J 13 bases, leaving 22 bases between the germline ends. This chain's CDR3 is CASSATGTLPLQYF. The CDR3 nucleotides read TGTGCCAGCAGCGCGACGGGGACTCTACCATTACAGTACTTC.

This chain uses TRBV5-8 with TRBJ2-1, with no clear D. The CDR3 runs 14 residues. Trimming stripped 0 bases from V and 10 bases from J, with 14 bases between. Germline CDR1 SGHTS, CDR2 YDEGEE. The CDR3 loop reads CASSLGLIAQEQFF. In DNA, the CDR3 is TGTGCCAGCAGCTTGGGGCTTATCGCCCAGGAGCAGTTCTTC.

This sequence joins TRBV12-5 and TRBJ1-5; perhaps TRBD1 as D (5 bases). CDR1 is LGHNT, CDR2 FRNRAP, per germline. V gave up 6 bases and J gave up 4 bases, with 19 bases separating them. The CDR3 is 16 residues long. The DNA of the CDR3 is TGTGCTAGTGGCCCAGAAGAAGACAGCAGAAATCAGCCCCAGCATTTT. Its translation is CASGPEEDSRNQPQHF.

The CDR3 DNA is TGTGCCAGCAGTGGATCTTTGATGAGCTCCTACAATGAGCAGTTCTTC. Translated: CASSGSLMSSYNEQFF. The chain links TRBV6-1 to TRBJ2-1; D gene unclear. Germline CDR1 MNHNS, CDR2 SASEGT. The CDR3 sequence is 16 residues long. Trimming took 4 bases from V and 0 from J, leaving 13 bases between them.

The rearrangement uses TRBV7-9 and TRBJ1-1; 8 nucleotides align to TRBD1. Trimming removed 6 bases from V and 5 bases from J; junction bases left unmatched: 11. CDR3 length: 15 residues. Per the germline V gene, CDR1 is SEHNR and CDR2 is FQNEAQ (reference sequence). The CDR3 is CASRPATGERTEAFF. CDR3 bases: TGTGCCAGCAGACCAGCGACAGGGGAAAGAACTGAAGCTTTCTTT.

This clone came up a few times. The rearrangement joins TRBV5-1 to TRBJ1-2; no clear D gene. Germline lookup yields CDR1 SGHRS and CDR2 YFSETQ. V was pared by 3 bases and J by 5 bases, with 5 bases between. The length of the CDR3 is 11 residues. The CDR3 DNA reads as TGCGCCAGCAGCTCAAAATATGGCTACACCTTC. Amino acid sequence: CASSSKYGYTF.